The present entry profiles one T cell receptor (beta chain) with its context. Its matching antigen is unknown. These data belong to a study of shared clonotypes between healthy human individuals. Across the whole study: Two female and three male donors aged 18 to 49 were enrolled.

Samples underwent the assay at deep level. Sequencing was performed with immunoSEQ multiplex PCR; in TCRdb, only in-frame clones are kept and a portion is missing. The sample lists 300,000 to 400,000 clones, about 74% seen once, with over 9% in the top ten. Germline-derived CDR1 and CDR2 are MDHEN and SYDVKM. The CDR3 covers 18 residues. V was shortened by 6 bases and J by 0 bases, with 23 bases between the two germline ends. Findings and limits, study-wide: Only blood samples were collected, and tissue repertoires likely differ. A generally larger estimated richness was seen in naive subsets than in memory subsets.

V is TRBV28 and J is TRBJ1-1; TRBD1 might be the D (6 bases). This clonotype originated in a young man in good health. Sequences were obtained from memory CD4+ T cells sorted from blood. Subset of the sample: CD45RA-negative fraction. CDR3 amino acids: CASSPSPGRGAMNTEAFF. CDR3 in DNA: TGTGCCAGCAGCCCCTCCCCGGGTCGGGGGGCTATGAACACTGAAGCTTTCTTT. The whole variable domain, filled in from reference TRBV28 and TRBJ1-1, reads DVKVTQSSRYLVKRTGEKVFLECVQDMDHENMFWYRQDPGLGLRLIYFSYDVKMKEKGDIPEGYSVSREKKERFSLILESASTNQTSMYLCASSPSPGRGAMNTEAFFGQGTRLTVV.